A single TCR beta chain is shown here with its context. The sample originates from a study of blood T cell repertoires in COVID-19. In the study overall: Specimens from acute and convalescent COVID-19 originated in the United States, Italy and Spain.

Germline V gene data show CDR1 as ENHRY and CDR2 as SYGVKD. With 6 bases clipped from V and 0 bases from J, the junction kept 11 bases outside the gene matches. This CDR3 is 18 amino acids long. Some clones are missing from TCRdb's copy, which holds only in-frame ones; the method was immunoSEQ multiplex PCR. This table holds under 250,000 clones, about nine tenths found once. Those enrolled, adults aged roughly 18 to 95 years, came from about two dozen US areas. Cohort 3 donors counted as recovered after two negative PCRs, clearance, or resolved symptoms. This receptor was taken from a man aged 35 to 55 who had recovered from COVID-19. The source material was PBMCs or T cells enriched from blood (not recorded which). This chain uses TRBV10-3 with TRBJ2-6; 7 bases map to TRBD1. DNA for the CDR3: TGTGCCATCAGGGGACAGTCAAGACAAAGCTCTGGGGCCAACGTCCTGACTTTC. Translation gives CAIRGQSRQSSGANVLTF.